The T cell receptor beta chain described here comes from a study of spatial heterogeneity in lung cancer. Study background: Fewer alpha-chain than beta-chain sequences were consistently detected. TCR transcript counts in tumor regions correlated strongly with a T cell module score from matched bulk RNA-seq. Points from the study as a whole: Counts of expanded intratumoral alpha and beta TCRs tracked tumor mutation counts.

Described time point: sample taken at primary tumor resection. Samples came from 65 to 75 TRACERx patients with untreated early-stage lung cancer. Sequencing was performed on whole RNA extracted from tumor and nontumor lung tissue, or from frozen PBMC, and the material was left unsorted. This clonotype came up many times. Its antigen is unidentified. Germline CDR1 reads ENHRY; CDR2 reads SYGVKD. Trimming removed 0 bases at V and 2 bases at J, with 8 bases between. This CDR3 has 14 amino acids. TCRdb redid the calling of the 5' RACE reads with MiXCR, one entry per CDR3 protein. The sample records 10,000 to 15,000 distinct CDR3 sequences, around 6.6% being singletons.

This chain connects TRBV10-3 to TRBJ2-7; the D gene could be TRBD1 or TRBD2 (5 bases each). Sequenced material: lung tumor tissue, taken at surgery. This receptor was taken from a female donor with early-stage non-small cell lung cancer. The CDR3 loop reads CAISESMGPYEQYF. In DNA, the CDR3 is TGTGCCATCAGTGAGTCGATGGGACCCTACGAGCAGTACTTC.